This T cell receptor (beta chain) originates from a study of cytomegalovirus exposure and HLA in healthy donors. Study-wide results and limits: Fewer N-insertions (relative to the approximately 700-donor mean) were reportedly seen in an Asian-associated ancestry cluster in a later analysis.

In this sample, this clone turned up a few times. Its antigen is undetermined. The study ran its PCR with 60 Vbeta and 13 Jbeta primers. Assay used: immunoSEQ multiplex PCR; TCRdb lists only in-frame clones, some missing. The table lists some 120,000 clones, around a tenth of them singletons. V lost 6 bases and J lost 2; bases outside the gene matches: 12. The length of the CDR3 is 16 residues. In germline, CDR1 is MNHEY, CDR2 SMNVEV (reference sequence). The rearrangement links TRBV27 to TRBJ2-7; 8 bases fit TRBD1. The sequence came from a man aged 25 to 45 in good health and CMV-seronegative. Sequenced material: PBMCs. The DNA of the CDR3 is TGTGCCAGCAGCCCGAGCCAGGGGGCGGTGGCCTACGAGCAGTACTTC. It is translated as CASSPSQGAVAYEQYF.